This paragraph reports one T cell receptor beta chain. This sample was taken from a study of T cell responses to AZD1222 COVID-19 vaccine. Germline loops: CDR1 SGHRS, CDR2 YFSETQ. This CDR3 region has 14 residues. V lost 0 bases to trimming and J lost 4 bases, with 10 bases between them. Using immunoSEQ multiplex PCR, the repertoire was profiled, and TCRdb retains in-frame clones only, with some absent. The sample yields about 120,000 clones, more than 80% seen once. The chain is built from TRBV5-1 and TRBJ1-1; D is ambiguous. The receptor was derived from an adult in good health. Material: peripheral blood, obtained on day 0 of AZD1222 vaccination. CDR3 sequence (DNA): TGCGCCAGCAGCTTGGCTATGGGAGGCACTGAAGCTTTCTTT. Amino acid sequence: CASSLAMGGTEAFF. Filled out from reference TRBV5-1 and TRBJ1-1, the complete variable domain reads KAGVTQTPRYLIKTRGQQVTLSCSPISGHRSVSWYQQTPGQGLQFLFEYFSETQRNKGNFPGRFSGRQFSNSRSEMNVSTLELGDSALYLCASSLAMGGTEAFFGQGTRLTVV.